This T cell receptor beta chain was obtained from a study of blood T cells in healthy people across ages. Looked up from germline, CDR1 is SQVTM and CDR2 is ANQGSEA. The CDR3 contains 15 residues. V was clipped by 2 bases and J by 8 bases, with 18 bases between them. Using a J-beta primer mix together with a sample-barcoded 5' primer, a second PCR was run for about 6 to 12 cycles. TCRdb re-derived calls from the 5' RACE reads in MiXCR, one entry per CDR3 protein. The sample holds 1.5 million to 2 million distinct CDR3 sequences, 30% to 35% seen once. This clonotype was recorded only once. The sequenced sample consisted of blood. The chain recombines TRBV29-1 with TRBJ2-2; D is perhaps TRBD1 (5 bases). The clonotype comes from a woman between 25 and 40 years old in good health. The CDR3 region is CSVEYQQGPGGELFF. CDR3 bases: TGCAGCGTTGAATATCAGCAGGGCCCCGGGGGGGAGCTGTTTTTT.